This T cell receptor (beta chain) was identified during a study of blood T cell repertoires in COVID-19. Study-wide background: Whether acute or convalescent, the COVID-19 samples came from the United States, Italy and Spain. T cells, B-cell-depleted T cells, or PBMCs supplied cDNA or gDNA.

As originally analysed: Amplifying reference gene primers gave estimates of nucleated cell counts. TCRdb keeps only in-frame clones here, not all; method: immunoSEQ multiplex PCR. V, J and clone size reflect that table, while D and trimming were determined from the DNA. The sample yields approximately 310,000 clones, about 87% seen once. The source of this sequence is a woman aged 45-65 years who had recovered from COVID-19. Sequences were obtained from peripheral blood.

The CDR3 loop is CASSPGRWGLAVTDTQYF. In DNA, the CDR3 is TGTGCCAGCAGCCCCGGACGGTGGGGACTAGCGGTTACAGATACGCAGTATTTT. The chain links TRBV28 to TRBJ2-3; TRBD2 aligns across 11 bases. CDR1 and CDR2 from the germline V gene are MDHEN and SYDVKM. With V trimmed by 6 bases and J by 3 bases, 14 bases remained unmatched. The CDR3 totals 18 residues.